This T cell receptor (beta chain) stems from a study of OX40 agonist ivuxolimab in advanced cancers. Study-level background: Patients' therapy was ivuxolimab, an antibody that acts as an agonist of OX40 (CD134). Participants, around 80% male, averaged about 56 years of age, ranging from roughly 20 to 79. Patients in the trial were receiving intravenous ivuxolimab every 2 weeks, at doses of 0.01 to 10 mg/kg. General study points: Compared with CD4+, CD8+ T cells on average had more expanded clones.

Comment on this clone: Its antigen is still unknown.

CDR3 length: 16 amino acids. The trim removed 0 bases at V and 11 bases at J, leaving 13 bases unmatched. Germline CDR1 reads LNHNV; CDR2 reads YYDKDF (reference sequence). The data were produced by immunoSEQ multiplex PCR, yet TCRdb's version contains in-frame clones alone and is incomplete. The top ten clones hold 9.5% to 15% of a sample with fewer than 45,000 clones, approximately 90% of them seen once. Source: CD4+ or CD8+ T cells sorted from blood, taken in a trial of the OX40 agonist ivuxolimab. The chain joins TRBV15 to TRBJ2-3; TRBD2 aligns across 8 bases. This TCR was recovered from an adult with an advanced solid tumor such as melanoma, head and neck, liver or kidney cancer. The DNA of the CDR3 is TGTGCCACCAGCAGAGATCCAACTAGCGGCAGAGTAGTGCAGTATTTT. Translation: CATSRDPTSGRVVQYF.